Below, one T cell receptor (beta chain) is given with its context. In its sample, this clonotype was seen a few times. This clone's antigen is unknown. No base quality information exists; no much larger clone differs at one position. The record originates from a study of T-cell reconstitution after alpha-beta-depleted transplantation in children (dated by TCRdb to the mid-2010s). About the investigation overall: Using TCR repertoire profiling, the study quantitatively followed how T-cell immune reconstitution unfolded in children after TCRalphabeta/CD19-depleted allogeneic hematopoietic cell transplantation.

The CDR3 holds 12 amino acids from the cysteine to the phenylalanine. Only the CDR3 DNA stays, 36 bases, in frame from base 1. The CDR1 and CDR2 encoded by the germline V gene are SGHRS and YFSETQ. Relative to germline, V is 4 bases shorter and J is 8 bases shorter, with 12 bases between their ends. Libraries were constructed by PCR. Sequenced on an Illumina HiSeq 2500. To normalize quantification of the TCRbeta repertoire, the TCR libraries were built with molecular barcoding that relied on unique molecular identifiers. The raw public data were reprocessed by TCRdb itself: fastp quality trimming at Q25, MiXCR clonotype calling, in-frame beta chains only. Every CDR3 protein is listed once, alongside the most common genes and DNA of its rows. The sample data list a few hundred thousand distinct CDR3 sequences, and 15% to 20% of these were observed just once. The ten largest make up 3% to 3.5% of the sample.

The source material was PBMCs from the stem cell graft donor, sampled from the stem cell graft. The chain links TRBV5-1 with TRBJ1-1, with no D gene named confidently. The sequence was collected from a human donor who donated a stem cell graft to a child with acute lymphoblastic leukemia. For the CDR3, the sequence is CASSPNSREAFF. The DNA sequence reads TGCGCCAGCAGCCCAAACAGTAGAGAAGCTTTCTTT.